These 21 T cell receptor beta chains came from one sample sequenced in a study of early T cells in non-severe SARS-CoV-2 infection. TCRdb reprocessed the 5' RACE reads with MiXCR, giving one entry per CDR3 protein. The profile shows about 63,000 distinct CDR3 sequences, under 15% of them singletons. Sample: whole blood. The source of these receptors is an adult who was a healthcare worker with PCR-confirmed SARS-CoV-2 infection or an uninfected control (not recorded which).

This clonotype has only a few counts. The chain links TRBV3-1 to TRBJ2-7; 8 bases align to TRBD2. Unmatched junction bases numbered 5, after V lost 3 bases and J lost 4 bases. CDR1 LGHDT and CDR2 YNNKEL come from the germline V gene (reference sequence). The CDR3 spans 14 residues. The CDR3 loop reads CASSHGGGGYEQYF. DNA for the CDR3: TGTGCCAGCAGCCATGGAGGCGGGGGGTACGAGCAGTACTTC.

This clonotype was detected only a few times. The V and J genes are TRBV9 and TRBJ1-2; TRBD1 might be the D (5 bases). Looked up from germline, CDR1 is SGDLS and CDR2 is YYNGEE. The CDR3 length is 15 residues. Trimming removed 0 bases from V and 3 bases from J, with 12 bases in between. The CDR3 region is CASSVGEQVDYGYTF. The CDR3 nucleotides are TGTGCCAGCAGCGTAGGAGAACAGGTGGACTATGGCTACACCTTC.

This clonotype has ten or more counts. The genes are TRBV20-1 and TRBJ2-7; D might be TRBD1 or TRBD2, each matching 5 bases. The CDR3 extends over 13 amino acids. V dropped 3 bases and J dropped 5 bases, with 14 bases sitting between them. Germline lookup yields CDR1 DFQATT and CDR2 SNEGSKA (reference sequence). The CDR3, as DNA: TGCAGTGCTAGGGCGCCGGGACCAGACGAGCAGTACTTC. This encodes CSARAPGPDEQYF.

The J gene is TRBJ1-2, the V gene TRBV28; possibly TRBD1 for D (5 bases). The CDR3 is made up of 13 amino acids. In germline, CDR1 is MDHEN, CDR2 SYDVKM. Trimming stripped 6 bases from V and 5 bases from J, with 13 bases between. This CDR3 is CASRMTERYGYTF. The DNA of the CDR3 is TGTGCCAGCAGAATGACAGAGAGGTATGGCTACACCTTC.

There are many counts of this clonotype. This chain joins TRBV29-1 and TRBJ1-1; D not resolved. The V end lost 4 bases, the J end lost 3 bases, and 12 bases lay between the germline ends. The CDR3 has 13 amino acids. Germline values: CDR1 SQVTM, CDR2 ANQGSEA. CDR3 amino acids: CSVGSGPDTEAFF. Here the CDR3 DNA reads TGCAGCGTTGGGTCCGGCCCGGACACTGAAGCTTTCTTT.

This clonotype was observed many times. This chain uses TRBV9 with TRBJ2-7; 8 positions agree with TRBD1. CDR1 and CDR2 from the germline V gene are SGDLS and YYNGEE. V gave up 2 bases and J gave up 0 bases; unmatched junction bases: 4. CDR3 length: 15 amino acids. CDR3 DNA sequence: TGTGCCAGCAGCGTGGGACAGGCAACCTCCTACGAGCAGTACTTC. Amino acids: CASSVGQATSYEQYF.

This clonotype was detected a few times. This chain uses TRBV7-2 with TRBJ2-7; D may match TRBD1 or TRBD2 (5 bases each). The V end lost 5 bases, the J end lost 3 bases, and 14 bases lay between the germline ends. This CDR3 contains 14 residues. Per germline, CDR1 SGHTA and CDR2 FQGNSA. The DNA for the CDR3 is TGTGCCAGCAGCGAGGGGTTTGTTTTCTACGAGCAGTACTTC. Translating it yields CASSEGFVFYEQYF.

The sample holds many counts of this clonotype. The CDR3: CASSYPADTQYF. CDR3 sequence (DNA): TGTGCCAGCAGCTATCCCGCAGATACGCAGTATTTT. The chain links TRBV7-9 to TRBJ2-3; D is uncertain. Trimming pared 4 bases from V and 4 bases from J, leaving 6 bases between. The CDR3 contains 12 residues. The germline V gene encodes CDR1 SEHNR and CDR2 FQNEAQ (reference sequence).

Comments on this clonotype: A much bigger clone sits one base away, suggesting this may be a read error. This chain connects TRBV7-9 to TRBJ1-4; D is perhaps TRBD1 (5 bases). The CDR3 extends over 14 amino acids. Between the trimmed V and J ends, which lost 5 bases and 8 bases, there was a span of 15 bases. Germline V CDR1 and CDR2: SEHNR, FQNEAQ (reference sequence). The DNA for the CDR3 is TGTGCCAGCAGCCACAGAGGGGATAAAGAAAAACTGTTTTTT. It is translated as CASSHRGDKEKLFF.

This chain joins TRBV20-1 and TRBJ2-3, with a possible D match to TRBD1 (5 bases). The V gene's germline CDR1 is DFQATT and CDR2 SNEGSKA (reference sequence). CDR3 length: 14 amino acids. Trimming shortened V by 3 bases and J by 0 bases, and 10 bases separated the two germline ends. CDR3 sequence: CSASPDTSTDTQYF. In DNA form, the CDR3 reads TGCAGTGCTAGCCCGGACACAAGCACAGATACGCAGTATTTT.

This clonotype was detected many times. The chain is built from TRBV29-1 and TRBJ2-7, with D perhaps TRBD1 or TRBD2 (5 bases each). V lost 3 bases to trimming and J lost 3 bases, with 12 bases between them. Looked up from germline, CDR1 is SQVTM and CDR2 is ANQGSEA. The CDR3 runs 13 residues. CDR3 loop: CSVDGGPGYEQYF. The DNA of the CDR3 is TGCAGCGTTGATGGGGGACCTGGCTACGAGCAGTACTTC.

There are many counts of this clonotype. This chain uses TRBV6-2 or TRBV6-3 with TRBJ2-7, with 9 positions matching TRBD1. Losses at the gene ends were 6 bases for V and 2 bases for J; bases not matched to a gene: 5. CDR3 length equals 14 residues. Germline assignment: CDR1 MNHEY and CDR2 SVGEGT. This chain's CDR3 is CASRTGTGTYEQYF. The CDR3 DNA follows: TGTGCCAGCAGAACCGGGACAGGGACCTACGAGCAGTACTTC.

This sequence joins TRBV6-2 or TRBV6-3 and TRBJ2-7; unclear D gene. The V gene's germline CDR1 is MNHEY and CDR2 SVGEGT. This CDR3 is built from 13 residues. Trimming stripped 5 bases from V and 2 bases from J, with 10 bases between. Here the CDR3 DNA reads TGTGCCAGCAGTGGGGATTACCCCTACGAGCAGTACTTC. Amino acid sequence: CASSGDYPYEQYF.

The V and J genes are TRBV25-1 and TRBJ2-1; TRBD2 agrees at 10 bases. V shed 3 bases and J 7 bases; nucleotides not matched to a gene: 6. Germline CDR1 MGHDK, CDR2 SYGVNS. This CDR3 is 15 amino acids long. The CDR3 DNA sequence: TGTGCCAGCAGTGACCTTGGACTAGCGGTAAATGAGCAGTTCTTC. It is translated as CASSDLGLAVNEQFF. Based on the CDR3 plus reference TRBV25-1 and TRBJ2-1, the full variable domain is EADIYQTPRYLVIGTGKKITLECSQTMGHDKMYWYQQDPGMELHLIHYSYGVNSTEKGDLSSESTVSRIRTEHFPLTLESARPSHTSQYLCASSDLGLAVNEQFFGPGTRLTVL.

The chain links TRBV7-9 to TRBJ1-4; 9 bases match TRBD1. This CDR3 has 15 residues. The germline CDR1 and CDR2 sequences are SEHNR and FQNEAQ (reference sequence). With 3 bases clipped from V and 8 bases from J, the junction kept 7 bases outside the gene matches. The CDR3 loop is CASSFPGTGHEKLFF. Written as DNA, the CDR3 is TGTGCCAGCAGCTTCCCCGGGACAGGGCACGAAAAACTGTTTTTT.

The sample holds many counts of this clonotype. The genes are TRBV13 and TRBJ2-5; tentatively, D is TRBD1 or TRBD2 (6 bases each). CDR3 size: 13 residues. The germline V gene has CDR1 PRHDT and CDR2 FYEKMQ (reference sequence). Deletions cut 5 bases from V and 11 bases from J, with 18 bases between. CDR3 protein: CASSPQGGQLQYF. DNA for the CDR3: TGTGCCAGCAGCCCCCAAGGGGGGCAGCTTCAGTACTTC.

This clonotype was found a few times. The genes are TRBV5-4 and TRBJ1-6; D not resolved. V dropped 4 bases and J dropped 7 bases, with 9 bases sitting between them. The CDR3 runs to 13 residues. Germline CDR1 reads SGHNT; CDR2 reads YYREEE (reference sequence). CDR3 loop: CASSVRENSPLHF. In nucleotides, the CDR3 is TGTGCCAGCAGCGTGCGGGAGAATTCACCCCTCCACTTT.

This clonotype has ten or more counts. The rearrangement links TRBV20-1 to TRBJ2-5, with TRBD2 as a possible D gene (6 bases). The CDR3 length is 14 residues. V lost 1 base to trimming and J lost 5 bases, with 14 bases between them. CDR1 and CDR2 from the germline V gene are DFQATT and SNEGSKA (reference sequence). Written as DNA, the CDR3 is TGCAGTGCTAGAGTAAGGGGCGGGACGGAGACCCAGTACTTC. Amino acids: CSARVRGGTETQYF.

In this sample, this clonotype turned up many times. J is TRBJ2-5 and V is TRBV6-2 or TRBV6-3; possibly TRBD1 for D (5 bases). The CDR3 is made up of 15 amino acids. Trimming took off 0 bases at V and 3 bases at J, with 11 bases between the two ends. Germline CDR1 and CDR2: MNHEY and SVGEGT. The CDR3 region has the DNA TGTGCCAGCAGTTACTCGATGCCCAGGGAAGAGACCCAGTACTTC. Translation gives CASSYSMPREETQYF.

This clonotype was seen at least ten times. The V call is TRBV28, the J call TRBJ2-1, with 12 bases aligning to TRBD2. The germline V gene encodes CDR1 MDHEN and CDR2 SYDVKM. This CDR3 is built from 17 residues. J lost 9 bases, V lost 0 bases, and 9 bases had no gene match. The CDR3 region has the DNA TGTGCCAGCAGTTTATGGATCCTAGCGGGGGGGCCGGGTGAGCAGTTCTTC. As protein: CASSLWILAGGPGEQFF.

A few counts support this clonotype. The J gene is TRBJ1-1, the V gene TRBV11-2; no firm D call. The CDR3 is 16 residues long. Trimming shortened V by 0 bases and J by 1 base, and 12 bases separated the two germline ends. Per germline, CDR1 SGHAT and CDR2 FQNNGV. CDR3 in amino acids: CASSLEVSVWNTEAFF. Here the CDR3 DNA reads TGTGCCAGCAGCTTAGAGGTTTCGGTCTGGAACACTGAAGCTTTCTTT.